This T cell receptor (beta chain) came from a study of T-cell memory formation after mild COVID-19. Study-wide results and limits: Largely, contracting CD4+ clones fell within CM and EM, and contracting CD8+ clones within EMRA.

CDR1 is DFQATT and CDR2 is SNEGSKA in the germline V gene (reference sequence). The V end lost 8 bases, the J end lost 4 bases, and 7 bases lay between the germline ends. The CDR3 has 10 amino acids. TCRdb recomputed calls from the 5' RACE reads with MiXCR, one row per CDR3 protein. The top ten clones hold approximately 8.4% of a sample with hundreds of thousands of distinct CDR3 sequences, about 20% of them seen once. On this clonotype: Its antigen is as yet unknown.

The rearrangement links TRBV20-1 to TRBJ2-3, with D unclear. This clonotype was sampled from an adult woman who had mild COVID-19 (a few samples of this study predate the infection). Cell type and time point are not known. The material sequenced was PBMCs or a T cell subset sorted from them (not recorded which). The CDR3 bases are TGCAGTCCGAGAGCAGATACGCAGTATTTT. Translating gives CSPRADTQYF.